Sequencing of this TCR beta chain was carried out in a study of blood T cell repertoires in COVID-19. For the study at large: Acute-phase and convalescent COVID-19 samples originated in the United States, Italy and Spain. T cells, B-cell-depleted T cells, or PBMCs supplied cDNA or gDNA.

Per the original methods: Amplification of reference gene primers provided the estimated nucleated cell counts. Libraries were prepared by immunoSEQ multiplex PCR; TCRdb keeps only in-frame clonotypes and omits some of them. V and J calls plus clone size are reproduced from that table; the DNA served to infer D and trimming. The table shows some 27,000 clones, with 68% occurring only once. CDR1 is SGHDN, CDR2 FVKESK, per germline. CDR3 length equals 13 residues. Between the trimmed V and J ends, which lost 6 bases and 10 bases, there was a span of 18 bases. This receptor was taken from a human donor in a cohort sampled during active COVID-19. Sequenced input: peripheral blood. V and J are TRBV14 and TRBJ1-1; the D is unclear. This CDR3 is CASSRFGVNGAFF. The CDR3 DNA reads TGTGCCAGCAGTCGATTCGGGGTAAATGGAGCTTTCTTT.